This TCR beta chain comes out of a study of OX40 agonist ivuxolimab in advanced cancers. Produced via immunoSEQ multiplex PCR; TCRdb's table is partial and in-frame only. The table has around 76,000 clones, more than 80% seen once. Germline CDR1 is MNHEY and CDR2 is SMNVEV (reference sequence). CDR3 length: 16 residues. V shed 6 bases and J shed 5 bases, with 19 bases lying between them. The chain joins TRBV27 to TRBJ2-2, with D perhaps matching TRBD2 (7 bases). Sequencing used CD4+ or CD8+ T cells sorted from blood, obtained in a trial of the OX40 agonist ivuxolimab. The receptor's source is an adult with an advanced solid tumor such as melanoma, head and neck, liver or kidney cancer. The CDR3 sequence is CASSLRGGQGTGELFF. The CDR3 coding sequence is TGTGCCAGCAGCTTGAGGGGGGGGCAGGGGACCGGGGAGCTGTTTTTT.